This is a list of T cell receptor beta chains from one sample in a study of blood T cell repertoires in COVID-19. Produced via immunoSEQ multiplex PCR; TCRdb's table is partial and in-frame only. Among some 700,000 clones listed, approximately 90% were seen once. The sample taken for sequencing was peripheral blood. All receptors derive from a woman younger than 35 with acute or convalescent COVID-19. The CDR3 runs from the conserved cysteine through the conserved F or W. D genes are given only for firm matches. Size tells how often a clone was seen (once, few, many) or the class of an expanded clone, and some rows leave it out.

NA TRBJ1-2 NA 15 TRBV29-1 CSVATQQGANYGYTF TGCAGCGTCGCCACCCAACAGGGTGCTAACTATGGCTACACCTTC
NA TRBJ2-7 NA 15 TRBV9 CASSVAGDRSYEQYF TGTGCCAGCAGCGTAGCCGGGGATCGCTCCTACGAGCAGTACTTC
NA TRBJ1-1 NA 12 TRBV29-1 CSAEGGNTEAFF TGCAGCGCCGAGGGCGGGAACACTGAAGCTTTCTTT
TRBD2 TRBJ2-1 NA 13 TRBV9 CASSVGEGGEQFF TGTGCCAGCAGCGTAGGGGAGGGCGGTGAGCAGTTCTTC
TRBD1 TRBJ1-2 NA 18 TRBV7-8 CASSLTPGQGRTDYGYTF TGTGCCAGCAGCTTAACCCCGGGACAGGGCCGTACCGATTATGGCTACACCTTC
TRBD1 TRBJ1-2 NA 16 TRBV24-1 CATSDLLPGGGYGYTF TGTGCCACCAGTGATTTGCTTCCAGGGGGAGGCTATGGCTACACCTTC
TRBD1 TRBJ1-5 NA 13 TRBV29-1 CSVDTGGDQPQHF TGCAGCGTCGATACAGGGGGCGATCAGCCCCAGCATTTT
NA TRBJ1-2 NA 12 TRBV12-3/TRBV12-4 CASSQEAYGYTF TGTGCCAGCTCTCAGGAGGCCTATGGCTACACCTTC
TRBD1 TRBJ2-7 NA 18 TRBV11-2 CASSLVTPTGLRPYEQYF TGTGCCAGCAGCTTAGTCACCCCGACAGGGTTGCGCCCCTACGAGCAGTACTTC
NA TRBJ1-2 NA 15 TRBV4-2 CASSQDLQQSYGYTF TGTGCCAGCAGCCAAGATCTTCAACAGAGCTATGGCTACACCTTC
NA TRBJ1-1 once 13 TRBV6-5 CASRFGGQTEAFF TGTGCCAGCAGATTCGGGGGGCAGACTGAAGCTTTCTTT
NA TRBJ2-7 NA 11 TRBV20-1 CSADRSYEQYF TGCAGTGCTGACAGGTCCTACGAGCAGTACTTC
NA TRBJ2-6 few 15 TRBV29-1 CSVADRPSGANVLTF TGCAGCGTCGCTGACAGACCCAGCGGGGCCAACGTCCTGACTTTC
NA TRBJ2-5 NA 15 TRBV7-3 CASSRGAQKGETQYF TGTGCCAGCAGCCGGGGGGCCCAAAAAGGGGAGACCCAGTACTTC
NA TRBJ1-5 NA 14 TRBV30 CAWGRGMNNQPQHF TGTGCCTGGGGCCGGGGGATGAACAATCAGCCCCAGCATTTT
NA TRBJ2-5 NA 16 TRBV3-1/TRBV3-2 CASSPHRQDYQETQYF TGTGCCAGCAGCCCCCACCGACAGGACTACCAAGAGACCCAGTACTTC
TRBD1 TRBJ1-2 NA 12 TRBV6-5 CASRQGGYGYTF TGTGCCAGCAGGCAGGGGGGCTATGGCTACACCTTC
NA TRBJ2-5 NA 15 TRBV29-1 CSLKGGDELQETQYF TGCAGCTTAAAGGGGGGGGACGAACTCCAAGAGACCCAGTACTTC
TRBD1 TRBJ2-3 once 13 TRBV5-8 CASSWDRGDTQYF TGTGCCAGCAGCTGGGACAGGGGGGATACGCAGTATTTT
TRBD2 TRBJ2-7 NA 15 TRBV4-1 CASSHLAGGSYEQYF TGCGCCAGCAGCCACTTAGCGGGGGGCTCCTACGAGCAGTACTTC
TRBD1 TRBJ1-5 NA 18 TRBV28 CASSLGSFKYRGLQPQHF TGTGCCAGCAGTTTAGGCTCCTTCAAGTACAGGGGGCTTCAGCCCCAGCATTTT
NA TRBJ1-2 few 16 TRBV7-8 CASSAAGLGESYGYTF TGTGCCAGCAGTGCCGCGGGACTGGGGGAGTCCTATGGCTACACCTTC
TRBD1 TRBJ1-5 few 14 TRBV2 CASRDRVINQPQHF TGTGCCAGCAGGGACAGGGTCATCAATCAGCCCCAGCATTTT
TRBD1 TRBJ1-2 NA 15 TRBV5-1 CASSQGTGVGYGYTF TGCGCCAGCAGCCAAGGGACAGGGGTGGGCTATGGCTACACCTTC
NA TRBJ1-2 NA 13 TRBV29-1 CSAPRSTGYGYTF TGCAGCGCTCCAAGATCGACAGGCTATGGCTACACCTTC
NA TRBJ1-1 NA 14 TRBV4-1 CASSQVAGSTEAFF TGCGCCAGCAGCCAAGTCGCCGGGAGCACTGAAGCTTTCTTT
TRBD1 TRBJ1-5 NA 17 TRBV2 CASSAIPGQGVNQPQHF TGTGCCAGCAGTGCTATCCCGGGACAGGGGGTGAATCAGCCCCAGCATTTT
NA TRBJ1-4 NA 13 TRBV11-2 CASSLSLSEKLFF TGTGCCAGCAGCTTATCACTTAGCGAAAAACTGTTTTTT
NA TRBJ2-3 NA 14 TRBV19 CASSIRGSGDTQYF TGTGCCAGTAGCATCCGGGGGTCCGGAGATACGCAGTATTTT
NA TRBJ2-1 NA 13 TRBV6-5 CASSQGYYNEQFF TGTGCCAGCAGCCAGGGCTATTACAATGAGCAGTTCTTC
TRBD2 TRBJ2-1 NA 15 TRBV5-6 CASSISGVPYNEQFF TGTGCCAGCAGCATTAGCGGGGTTCCCTACAATGAGCAGTTCTTC
TRBD1 TRBJ1-3 NA 15 TRBV7-8 CASSFPTGVANTIYF TGTGCCAGCAGCTTCCCGACAGGGGTGGCAAACACCATATATTTT
NA TRBJ1-2 NA 14 TRBV19 CASSTRDGNYGYTF TGTGCCAGTAGTACCCGAGACGGGAACTATGGCTACACCTTC
TRBD1 TRBJ1-1 NA 14 TRBV30 CAWSVGQGVTEAFF TGTGCCTGGAGTGTGGGACAGGGAGTCACTGAAGCTTTCTTT
NA TRBJ2-3 once 14 TRBV24-1 CATSDPQGTDTQYF TGTGCCACCAGTGATCCTCAGGGGACAGATACGCAGTATTTT